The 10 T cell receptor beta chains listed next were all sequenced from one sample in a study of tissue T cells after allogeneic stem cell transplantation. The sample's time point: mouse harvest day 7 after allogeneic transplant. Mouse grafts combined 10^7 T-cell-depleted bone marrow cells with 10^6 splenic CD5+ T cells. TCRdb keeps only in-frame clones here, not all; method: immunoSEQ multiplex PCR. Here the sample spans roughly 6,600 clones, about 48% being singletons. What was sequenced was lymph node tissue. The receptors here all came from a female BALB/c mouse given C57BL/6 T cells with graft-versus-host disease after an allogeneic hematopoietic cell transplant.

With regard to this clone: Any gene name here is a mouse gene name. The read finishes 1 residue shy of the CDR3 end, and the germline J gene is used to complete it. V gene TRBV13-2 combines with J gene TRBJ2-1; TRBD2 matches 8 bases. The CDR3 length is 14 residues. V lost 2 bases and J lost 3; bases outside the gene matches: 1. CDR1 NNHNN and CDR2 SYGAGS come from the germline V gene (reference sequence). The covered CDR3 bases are TGTGCCAGCGGTGAGTGGGGGGGCTATGCTGAGCAGTTC. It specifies CASGEWGGYAEQF. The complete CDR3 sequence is CASGEWGGYAEQFF.

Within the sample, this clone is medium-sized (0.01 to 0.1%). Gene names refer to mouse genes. The CDR3 loop is CASSPGTTSAETLYF. CDR3 DNA, as far as it was read: TGTGCCAGCAGTCCCGGGACAACTAGTGCAGAAACGCTGTAT. The V gene is TRBV13-3, the J gene TRBJ2-3; D is possibly TRBD1 (6 bases). The observed sequence ends 1 residue before the CDR3 terminus, with the missing tail filled in from the germline J gene. V shed 4 bases and J shed 0 bases, with 12 bases lying between them. The CDR3 runs 15 residues. In germline, CDR1 is NNHDY, CDR2 SYVADS.

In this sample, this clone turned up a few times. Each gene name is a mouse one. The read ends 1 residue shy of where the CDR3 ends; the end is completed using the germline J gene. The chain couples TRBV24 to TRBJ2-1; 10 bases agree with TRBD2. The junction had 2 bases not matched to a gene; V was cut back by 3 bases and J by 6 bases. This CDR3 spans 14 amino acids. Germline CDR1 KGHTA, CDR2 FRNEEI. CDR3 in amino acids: CASSLLGGLAEQFF. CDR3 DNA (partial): TGTGCCAGCAGTCTCCTGGGGGGGCTTGCTGAGCAGTTC.

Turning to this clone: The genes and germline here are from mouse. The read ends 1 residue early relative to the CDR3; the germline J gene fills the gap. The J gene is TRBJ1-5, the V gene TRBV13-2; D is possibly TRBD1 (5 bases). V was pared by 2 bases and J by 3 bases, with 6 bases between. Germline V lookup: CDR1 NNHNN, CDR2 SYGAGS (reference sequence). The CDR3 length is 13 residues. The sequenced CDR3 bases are TGTGCCAGCGGTGACAGGGCCAACCAGGCTCCGCTT. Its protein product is CASGDRANQAPL. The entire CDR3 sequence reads CASGDRANQAPLF.

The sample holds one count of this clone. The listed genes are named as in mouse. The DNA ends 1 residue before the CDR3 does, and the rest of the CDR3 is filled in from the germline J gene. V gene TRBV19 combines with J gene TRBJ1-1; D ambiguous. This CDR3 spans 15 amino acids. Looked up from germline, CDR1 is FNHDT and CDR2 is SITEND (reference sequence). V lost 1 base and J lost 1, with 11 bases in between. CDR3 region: CASSIIDNQNTEVFF. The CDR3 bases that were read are TGTGCCAGCAGTATAATCGACAATCAAAACACAGAAGTCTTC.

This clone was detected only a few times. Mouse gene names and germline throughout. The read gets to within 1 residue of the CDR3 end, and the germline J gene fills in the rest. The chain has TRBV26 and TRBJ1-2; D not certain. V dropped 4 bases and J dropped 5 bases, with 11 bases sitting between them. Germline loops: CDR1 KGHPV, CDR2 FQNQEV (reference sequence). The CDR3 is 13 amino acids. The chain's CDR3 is CASSPRPRSDYTF. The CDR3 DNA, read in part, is TGTGCCAGCAGTCCCCGACCGAGGTCCGACTACACC.

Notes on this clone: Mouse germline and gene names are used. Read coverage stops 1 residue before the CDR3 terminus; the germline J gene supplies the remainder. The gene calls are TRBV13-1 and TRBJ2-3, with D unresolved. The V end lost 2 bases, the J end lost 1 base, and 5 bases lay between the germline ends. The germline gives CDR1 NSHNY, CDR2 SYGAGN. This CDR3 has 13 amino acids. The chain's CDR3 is CASSDSGAETLYF. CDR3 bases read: TGTGCCAGCAGTGACTCTGGTGCAGAAACGCTGTAT.

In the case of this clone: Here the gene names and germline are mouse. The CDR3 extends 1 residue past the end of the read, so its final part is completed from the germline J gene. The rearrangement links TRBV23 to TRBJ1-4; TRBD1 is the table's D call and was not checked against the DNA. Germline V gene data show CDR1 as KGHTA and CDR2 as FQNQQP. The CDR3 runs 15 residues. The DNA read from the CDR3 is TGCTCCAGCAGTCAATCCACAGGGGCCAACGAAAGATTATTT. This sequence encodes CSSSQSTGANERLF. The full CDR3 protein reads CSSSQSTGANERLFF.

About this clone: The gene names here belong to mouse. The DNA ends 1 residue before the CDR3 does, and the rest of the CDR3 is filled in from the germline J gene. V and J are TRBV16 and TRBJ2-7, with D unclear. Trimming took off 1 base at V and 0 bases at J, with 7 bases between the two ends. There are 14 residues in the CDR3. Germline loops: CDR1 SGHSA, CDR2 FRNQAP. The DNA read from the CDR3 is TGTGCAAGCAGCTTAGCGGGGAGCTCCTATGAACAGTAC. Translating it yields CASSLAGSSYEQY. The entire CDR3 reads CASSLAGSSYEQYF.

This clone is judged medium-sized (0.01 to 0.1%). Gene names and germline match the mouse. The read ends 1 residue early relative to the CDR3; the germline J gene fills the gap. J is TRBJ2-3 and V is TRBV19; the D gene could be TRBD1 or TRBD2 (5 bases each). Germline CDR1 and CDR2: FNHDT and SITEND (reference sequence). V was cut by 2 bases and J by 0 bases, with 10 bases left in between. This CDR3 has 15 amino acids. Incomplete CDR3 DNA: TGTGCCAGCAGTATGCCCGGGGCTAGTGCAGAAACGCTGTAT. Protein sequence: CASSMPGASAETLY. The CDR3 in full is CASSMPGASAETLYF.